The sequence of this T cell receptor beta chain was determined in a study of post-analysis software for immune sequencing data. Unique molecular identifiers were built into the TCR beta cDNA libraries. Using its own MiXCR run on the PCR reads, TCRdb lists one record per CDR3 protein. The sample includes fewer than 850,000 distinct CDR3 sequences, 25% to 30% seen only once; the top ten take around 0.56%. About this clonotype itself: Its antigen is currently unknown.

Study-level results: About five TRBV segments occurring more often in patients than controls included TRBV5-6, TRBV5-1 and TRBV20-1.

Germline lookup yields CDR1 SGDLS and CDR2 YYNGEE. This CDR3 comprises 17 residues. V was trimmed by 0 bases and J by 6 bases, leaving 22 bases between them. The source is a girl between 5 and 17 years old with multiple sclerosis. The V gene is TRBV9, the J gene TRBJ2-7; tentatively, D is TRBD1 (7 bases). The sequenced sample consisted of blood. CDR3 DNA: TGTGCCAGCAGCGTAGGGCCAGCGGGCCTAAACAGGGGCGAGCAGTACTTC. Translation gives CASSVGPAGLNRGEQYF.